Presented here are 3 T cell receptor beta chains from one specimen sequenced in a study of cytomegalovirus exposure and HLA in healthy donors. The PCR ran on 60 Vbeta and 13 Jbeta primers. TCRdb's table, derived via immunoSEQ multiplex PCR, lists solely in-frame clones and lacks some. The sample carries roughly 140,000 clones, 80% recorded once. The sequenced sample was PBMCs. Source of these receptors: a male donor in good health and CMV-seronegative.

V gene TRBV9 combines with J gene TRBJ2-3, with TRBD2 matching 8 bases. The CDR3 spans 17 residues. Per germline, CDR1 SGDLS and CDR2 YYNGEE. V lost 3 bases to trimming and J lost 6 bases; unmatched junction nucleotides: 15. CDR3 bases: TGTGCCAGCAGCGATCGACGCGGGGGGCCACGCCCCGATACGCAGTATTTT. This gives the protein CASSDRRGGPRPDTQYF.

This chain connects TRBV28 to TRBJ1-2; 8 nucleotides line up with TRBD1. The CDR3 sequence is 13 residues long. With 5 bases clipped from V and 4 bases from J, the junction kept 3 bases outside the gene matches. CDR1 is MDHEN, CDR2 SYDVKM, per germline. The CDR3 is CASSLTGVYGYTF. CDR3 in DNA: TGTGCCAGCAGTCTGACAGGGGTCTATGGCTACACCTTC.

This clone was recorded a few times. The rearrangement joins TRBV6-5 to TRBJ1-2; D call uncertain. Deletions cut 0 bases from V and 7 bases from J, with 15 bases between. The CDR3 has 15 amino acids. CDR1 is MNHEY, CDR2 SVGAGI, per germline. The CDR3 loop is CASSYSRGSLVGYTF. The CDR3 coding sequence is TGTGCCAGCAGTTACTCGCGAGGGAGCTTAGTTGGCTACACCTTC.